This entry describes one TCR beta chain. Antigen unknown. V was pared by 6 bases and J by 7 bases, with 19 bases between. The CDR3 extends over 16 amino acids. Germline loops: CDR1 MNHEY, CDR2 SMNVEV (reference sequence). PCR amplification relied on 60 Vbeta primers (plus 13 Jbeta primers). TCRdb's table, derived via immunoSEQ multiplex PCR, lists solely in-frame clones and lacks some. The sample yields more than 90,000 clones, roughly 63% seen once. The sample comes from a study of cytomegalovirus exposure and HLA in healthy donors. Study-wide results and limits: A later analysis linked a missense DCLRE1C variant to TCR beta V- and J-gene trimming.

This chain connects TRBV27 to TRBJ1-6; a weak D match, TRBD1 (6 bases). The origin of this receptor is a boy between 5 and 17 years old in good health and CMV-seropositive. The sequenced sample consisted of PBMCs. This CDR3 is CASSSQVGARNSPLHF. CDR3 DNA: TGTGCCAGCAGCTCTCAAGTGGGGGCGCGAAATTCACCCCTCCACTTT.